This T cell receptor (beta chain) was sequenced in a study of vaccination effects on CD4 cells after COVID-19. The overall study: Median timing of post-vaccine samples was 72 days after the second dose.

Generated by immunoSEQ multiplex PCR, the TCRdb table keeps only in-frame clones and is missing some. The sample includes 25,000 or so clones, over 70% of them seen just once. Sequencing in the ViraFEST assay came after antigen-specific CD4+ T cells had been expanded with viral peptide pools, which were used to stimulate PBMC. Following a roughly 9-day culture, CD4+ T cells were purified. Two-dose BNT162b2 or mRNA-1273 vaccination was given to participants. Some 2 million PBMC per well were cultured with 10 IU/ml IL-2 and roughly 10 ug/ml peptides. Overall study findings and caveats: Among infection- and vaccine-induced clones, marked clonal contraction occurred late after vaccination. Nearly all vaccine-induced clones in healthy recipients recognized only SARS-CoV-2.

Deletions cut 6 bases from V and 5 bases from J, with 8 bases between. CDR3 size: 12 residues. CDR1 WNHNN and CDR2 SYGVQD come from the germline V gene (reference sequence). Concerning this clone: Antigen unknown.

Sequencing was performed on CD4+ T cells from PBMCs cultured with SARS-CoV-2 spike peptides, taken after COVID-19 vaccination. This rearrangement joins TRBV10-1 to TRBJ1-5; D uncertain. This clonotype was obtained from a human donor who received a COVID-19 vaccine. The CDR3 loop reads CASSQSDQPQHF. The CDR3 DNA follows: TGCGCCAGCAGCCAAAGTGATCAGCCCCAGCATTTT.